Below are 25 T cell receptor beta chains sequenced from a single sample in a study of T cells after yellow fever vaccination. TCRdb independently ran MiXCR on the 5' RACE reads; one entry per CDR3 protein. The data hold some 250,000 distinct CDR3 sequences, with around 7% observed a single time. The source material was CD4+ T cells sorted from PBMCs, sampled 15 days after the yellow fever booster vaccination. The origin of the receptors is a man aged 25-45 years who received the YFV17D yellow fever vaccine.

This clonotype was counted a few times. The chain is built from TRBV30 and TRBJ1-5, with D tentatively TRBD1 (5 bases). The CDR3 extends over 13 amino acids. Germline values: CDR1 GTSNPN, CDR2 SVGIG (reference sequence). V lost 2 bases and J lost 6, with 11 bases in between. The CDR3 protein is CAWSLGVSQPQHF. In DNA, the CDR3 is TGTGCCTGGAGTTTGGGGGTAAGTCAGCCCCAGCATTTT. Filled out from reference TRBV30 and TRBJ1-5, the complete variable domain reads SQTIHQWPATLVQPVGSPLSLECTVEGTSNPNLYWYRQAAGRGLQLLFYSVGIGQISSEVPQNLSASRPQDRQFILSSKKLLLSDSGFYLCAWSLGVSQPQHFGDGTRLSIL.

V and J are TRBV11-2 and TRBJ2-7; no definite D call. Germline CDR1 is SGHAT and CDR2 is FQNNGV. Between the trimmed V and J ends, which lost 0 bases and 2 bases, there was a span of 11 bases. The CDR3 sequence is 15 residues long. The CDR3 DNA reads as TGTGCCAGCAGCTTAGATCTTACTGAAACCTACGAGCAGTACTTC. Translation gives CASSLDLTETYEQYF.

The V call is TRBV5-1, the J call TRBJ2-4; no reliable D call. Germline CDR1 is SGHRS and CDR2 is YFSETQ. V was pared by 4 bases and J by 0 bases, with 14 bases between. This CDR3 comprises 16 residues. The DNA for the CDR3 is TGCGCCAGCAGCCAAGCCCTGGGAACAGCCAAAAACATTCAGTACTTC. It translates to CASSQALGTAKNIQYF.

This clonotype was observed a handful of times. The rearrangement links TRBV5-1 to TRBJ2-1; 11 bases fit TRBD1. Germline CDR1 and CDR2: SGHRS and YFSETQ. CDR3 size: 15 residues. V trimming: 6 bases; J trimming: 5 bases; junction bases outside the gene matches: 7. CDR3 sequence reads: CASKGQGEVHNEQFF. Here the CDR3 DNA reads TGCGCCAGCAAGGGACAGGGGGAAGTCCACAATGAGCAGTTCTTC.

The gene calls are TRBV7-2 and TRBJ2-7; weak D call: TRBD1 (8 bases). The CDR3 covers 15 residues. CDR1 and CDR2 (germline): SGHTA, FQGNSA. V lost 1 base and J 4 bases, leaving 14 bases between the germline ends. The CDR3 region is CASSLDRGGIYEQYF. Written as DNA, the CDR3 is TGTGCCAGCAGCTTAGACAGGGGGGGCATATACGAGCAGTACTTC.

The chain combines TRBV2 with TRBJ2-3; no firm D call. Germline V gives CDR1 SNHLY, CDR2 FYNNEI. The CDR3 spans 12 residues. The V gene lost 1 base and the J gene lost 5 bases, with 4 bases spanning the gap. This chain's CDR3 is CASSEEGDTQYF. The CDR3 bases are TGTGCCAGCAGTGAAGAGGGAGATACGCAGTATTTT.

This clonotype was counted between two and nine times. The V and J genes are TRBV20-1 and TRBJ2-7; the D is unclear. CDR1 is DFQATT and CDR2 is SNEGSKA in the germline V gene (reference sequence). Trimming stripped 6 bases from V and 3 bases from J, with 15 bases between. The CDR3 runs 13 residues. The CDR3 DNA follows: TGCAGTGCCAGTACACCTAGACACTACGAGCAGTACTTC. Translating it yields CSASTPRHYEQYF.

Only a few counts were recorded for this clonotype. The chain combines TRBV28 with TRBJ1-6; D possibly corresponds to TRBD1 (5 bases). V was trimmed by 6 bases and J by 5 bases, leaving 14 bases between them. CDR1 and CDR2 from the germline V gene are MDHEN and SYDVKM. The CDR3 length is 15 residues. CDR3 sequence (DNA): TGTGCCAGCAGCCCGGGGACCGGCAATAATTCACCCCTCCACTTT. Translated, it gives CASSPGTGNNSPLHF.

This clonotype came up many times. The V gene is TRBV18, the J gene TRBJ1-4; D might be TRBD1 (5 bases). Trimming left V 0 bases short and J 7 bases short, with 12 bases between. The CDR3 is made up of 15 amino acids. Germline V gene lookup returns CDR1 KGHSH and CDR2 LQKENI. The CDR3 DNA is TGTGCCAGCTCACCACCGGCAGGGTACGGTGAAAAACTGTTTTTT. Its translation is CASSPPAGYGEKLFF. Based on the CDR3 plus reference TRBV18 and TRBJ1-4, the full variable domain is NAGVMQNPRHLVRRRGQEARLRCSPMKGHSHVYWYRQLPEEGLKFMVYLQKENIIDESGMPKERFSAEFPKEGPSILRIQQVVRGDSAAYFCASSPPAGYGEKLFFGSGTQLSVL.

V is TRBV2 and J is TRBJ2-7; 9 nucleotides line up with TRBD2. CDR1 is SNHLY, CDR2 FYNNEI, per germline. The CDR3 is 15 residues long. J was trimmed by 0 bases and V by 6 bases; bases with no gene match: 6. CDR3 bases: TGTGCCAGCAGGCGCGGACTAGCGCCCTCCTACGAGCAGTACTTC. It encodes CASRRGLAPSYEQYF.

This clonotype has a count of ten or more. V is TRBV24-1 and J is TRBJ2-1; D not certain. This CDR3 has 16 residues. V lost 7 bases, J lost 0 bases, and 15 bases lay in between. Germline values: CDR1 KGHDR, CDR2 SFDVKD. In DNA form, the CDR3 reads TGTGCCACCAGCCATTCGACACCGAGCTCCTACAATGAGCAGTTCTTC. Amino acids: CATSHSTPSSYNEQFF.

In this sample, this clonotype turned up many times. The gene calls are TRBV29-1 and TRBJ2-2; D remains unclear. This CDR3 spans 12 amino acids. V was trimmed by 3 bases and J by 3 bases, leaving 5 bases between them. Germline V gene lookup returns CDR1 SQVTM and CDR2 ANQGSEA. DNA of the CDR3: TGCAGCGTTGAGCGGTACACCGGGGAGCTGTTTTTT. It encodes CSVERYTGELFF.

This clonotype was counted ten times or more. The rearrangement joins TRBV7-2 to TRBJ2-1, with TRBD1 as a possible D gene (6 bases). V lost 6 bases to trimming and J lost 8 bases, with 23 bases between them. This CDR3 has 16 residues. Germline V lookup: CDR1 SGHTA, CDR2 FQGNSA. CDR3: CASSDPQGMSVYEQFF. CDR3 in DNA: TGTGCCAGCAGTGACCCACAGGGAATGAGCGTCTATGAGCAGTTCTTC.

The chain couples TRBV11-2 to TRBJ2-1; possibly TRBD2 for D (5 bases). The ends were cut back, 3 bases at V and 1 base at J, with 7 bases in the middle. The germline V gene encodes CDR1 SGHAT and CDR2 FQNNGV. This CDR3 spans 14 amino acids. CDR3 sequence reads: CASSFSVSYNEQFF. The CDR3 DNA reads TGTGCCAGCAGCTTTAGCGTGTCCTACAATGAGCAGTTCTTC.

In its sample, this clonotype was seen a few times. This rearrangement joins TRBV18 to TRBJ2-7; perhaps TRBD2 as D (6 bases). V shed 0 bases and J shed 9 bases, with 15 bases lying between them. This CDR3 region has 14 residues. The germline gives CDR1 KGHSH, CDR2 LQKENI. Written as DNA, the CDR3 is TGTGCCAGCTCACCACCGACTAGGCTCGGGGGGCAGTACTTC. Translated: CASSPPTRLGGQYF.

V gene TRBV29-1 combines with J gene TRBJ1-1, with 10 bases fitting TRBD1. The CDR3 runs to 13 residues. CDR1 SQVTM and CDR2 ANQGSEA come from the germline V gene. Trimming at V came to 7 bases and at J to 5 bases, leaving 7 bases not matched to a gene. The CDR3, as DNA: TGCAGCGCTTGGACAGGGGGATTAACTGAAGCTTTCTTT. Its translation: CSAWTGGLTEAFF. Using reference TRBV29-1 and TRBJ1-1 for the parts outside the CDR3, the full variable domain is SAVISQKPSRDICQRGTSLTIQCQVDSQVTMMFWYRQQPGQSLTLIATANQGSEATYESGFVIDKFPISRPNLTFSTLTVSNMSPEDSSIYLCSAWTGGLTEAFFGQGTRLTVV.

The rearrangement uses TRBV10-3 and TRBJ2-1, with 10 positions matching TRBD2. Germline-derived CDR1 and CDR2 are ENHRY and SYGVKD. This CDR3 spans 15 amino acids. J gave up 7 bases and V 5 bases, and 8 bases lay outside the gene matches. Here the CDR3 reads CAISQREGRGNEQFF. In nucleotides, the CDR3 is TGTGCCATCAGTCAGCGGGAGGGCCGCGGGAATGAGCAGTTCTTC.

This clonotype was seen many times. V usage is TRBV6-5 and J usage is TRBJ2-5; no reliable D call. Germline CDR1 MNHEY, CDR2 SVGAGI. V was trimmed by 0 bases and J by 0 bases, leaving 8 bases between them. The CDR3 is 15 amino acids. The CDR3 bases are TGTGCCAGCAGTTACTCGTCGCGGTACCAAGAGACCCAGTACTTC. Amino acids: CASSYSSRYQETQYF.

This clonotype was counted ten times or more. The chain joins TRBV9 to TRBJ2-7; the D gene is possibly TRBD2 (6 bases). This CDR3 has 15 residues. The V end lost 2 bases, the J end lost 1 base, and 13 bases lay between the germline ends. Germline CDR1 is SGDLS and CDR2 is YYNGEE. Written as DNA, the CDR3 is TGTGCCAGCAGCGTTGAGGGAGGCCAATCCTACGAGCAGTACTTC. Protein product: CASSVEGGQSYEQYF.

A word on this clonotype: Just one base apart from a much larger clone, this may be a read error. The chain uses TRBV21-1 and TRBJ1-1; TRBD1 is the table's D call and was not checked against the DNA. TRBV21-1 is deemed a pseudogene. CDR3 length: 16 amino acids. The CDR3 nucleotides read TGTGCCAGCAGCAAGGCCCACAGGGTGATGAACACTGAAGCTTTCTTT. Amino acid sequence: CASSKAHRVMNTEAFF.

This clonotype was counted many times. The chain joins TRBV7-2 to TRBJ1-2; D unclear. The germline V and J ends were trimmed by 0 bases and 8 bases, with 13 bases remaining between them. Germline CDR1 reads SGHTA; CDR2 reads FQGNSA. This CDR3 comprises 14 residues. In DNA, the CDR3 is TGTGCCAGCAGCTTAGCCGGGGAATATAGCGGCTACACCTTC. Its translation: CASSLAGEYSGYTF. Using reference TRBV7-2 and TRBJ1-2 for the parts outside the CDR3, the full variable domain is GAGVSQSPSNKVTEKGKDVELRCDPISGHTALYWYRQSLGQGLEFLIYFQGNSAPDKSGLPSDRFSAERTGGSVSTLTIQRTQQEDSAVYLCASSLAGEYSGYTFGSGTRLTVV.

V is TRBV7-2 and J is TRBJ1-2, with D perhaps TRBD1 (6 bases). Germline V CDR1 and CDR2: SGHTA, FQGNSA. The CDR3 covers 14 residues. The V end lost 6 bases, the J end lost 4 bases, and 15 bases lay between the germline ends. The CDR3 bases are TGTGCCAGCAGGTCGGGGGGCGGGGGCTATGGCTACACCTTC. This sequence encodes CASRSGGGGYGYTF.

V usage is TRBV20-1 and J usage is TRBJ2-7; D is unclear. Germline values: CDR1 DFQATT, CDR2 SNEGSKA (reference sequence). The V and J ends lost 5 bases and 1 base respectively, with 15 bases between them. This CDR3 has 14 amino acids. CDR3 nucleotides: TGCAGTGCTTCCCGGAACGGTCATTCCTACGAGCAGTACTTC. Encoded protein: CSASRNGHSYEQYF.

The rearrangement joins TRBV25-1 to TRBJ2-7, with 8 nucleotides matching TRBD1. This CDR3 has 13 residues. V lost 10 bases and J lost 7; bases outside the gene matches: 12. The germline V gene encodes CDR1 MGHDK and CDR2 SYGVNS. The CDR3 sequence is CATQGAGTGEQYF. CDR3 nucleotides: TGTGCCACCCAGGGGGCTGGGACTGGGGAGCAGTACTTC.

This sequence joins TRBV5-1 and TRBJ1-2; perhaps TRBD1 as D (6 bases). The V gene lost 1 base and the J gene lost 1 base, with 17 bases spanning the gap. This CDR3 contains 17 residues. Germline V gene data show CDR1 as SGHRS and CDR2 as YFSETQ. CDR3 protein: CASSLTTGQSYNYGYTF. CDR3 bases: TGCGCCAGCAGCTTGACCACAGGACAGAGTTATAACTATGGCTACACCTTC.